Described below is a single TCR beta chain sequence and its context. CDR1 is SEHNR and CDR2 is FQNEAQ in the germline V gene (reference sequence). The length of the CDR3 is 14 residues. V was trimmed by 6 bases and J by 2 bases, leaving 14 bases between them. This specimen belongs to a study of control samples from healthy donors and cancer patients. Sequenced by immunoSEQ multiplex PCR; TCRdb stores in-frame clones only, minus some. The sample records just under 75,000 clones, less than 90% being singletons. This sequence joins TRBV7-9 and TRBJ2-7, with D unresolved. This receptor was obtained from a woman aged 45-60 years in good health. The source material was blood. The CDR3 sequence: CASSYGGVPYEQYF. In nucleotides, the CDR3 is TGTGCCAGCAGTTACGGTGGGGTTCCCTACGAGCAGTACTTC.